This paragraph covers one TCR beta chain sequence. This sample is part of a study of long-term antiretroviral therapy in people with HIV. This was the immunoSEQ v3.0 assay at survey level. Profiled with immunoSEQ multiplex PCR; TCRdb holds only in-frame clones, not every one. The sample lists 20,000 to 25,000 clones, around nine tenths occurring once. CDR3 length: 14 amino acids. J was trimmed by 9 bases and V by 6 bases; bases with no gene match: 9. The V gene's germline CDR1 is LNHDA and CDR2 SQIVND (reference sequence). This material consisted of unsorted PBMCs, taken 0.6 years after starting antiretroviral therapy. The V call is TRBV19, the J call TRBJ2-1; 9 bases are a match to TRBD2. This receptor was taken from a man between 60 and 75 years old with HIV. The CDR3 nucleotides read TGTGCCAGTAGGGGGCCGGGCGGGGGGGGTGAGCAGTTCTTC. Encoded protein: CASRGPGGGGEQFF.